The clone carrying this TCR beta chain rates as medium-sized (0.01 to 0.1%). Antigen: not known. Patients were newly diagnosed with stage II-IVA oral cavity squamous cell carcinoma without prior systemic or radiation treatment. The record originates from a study of neoadjuvant anti-PD-1 for oral cavity cancer. Study as a whole: Non-progressing patients received a fourth nivolumab dose near day 43, then surgery on days 50-56. Study-level results: Higher pretreatment Treg/Th17 ratios tracked higher pretreatment blood clonality. Each response group had just three patients in TCR analyses.

Clones were read by immunoSEQ multiplex PCR, and TCRdb kept only the in-frame ones, dropping some. The data show approximately 7,200 clones, 50% to 65% seen once. The sequence derives from a person aged 40 to 85 with oral cavity squamous cell carcinoma. The sequenced sample was tumor tissue, obtained before nivolumab (anti-PD-1) treatment.

This CDR3 reads CASSQGQGQNYNEQFF. For the CDR3, the DNA is TGTGCCAGCAGCCAAGGTCAGGGACAGAATTACAATGAGCAGTTCTTC. The chain is built from TRBV4-2 and TRBJ2-1, with 7 bases fitting TRBD1. The germline gives CDR1 LGHNA, CDR2 YNFKEQ. Trimming at V came to 1 base and at J to 4 bases, leaving 7 bases not matched to a gene. The CDR3 has 16 amino acids.